This is a list of T cell receptor beta chains from one sample in a study of blood T cells in healthy people across ages. TCRdb passed the 5' RACE reads through MiXCR, listing each CDR3 protein once. This table holds about 1.8 million distinct CDR3 sequences, about 50% found once. Input material: blood. The receptors originated from a woman aged 40 to 50 in good health. Both conserved end residues are part of each CDR3. The D gene is left open where the match is weak. Only part of the rows carry a size: once, few, many, or a class if the clone is expanded.

V gene	D gene	clone size	J gene	CDR3 protein	CDR3 DNA
TRBV11-1	NA	few	TRBJ2-1	CASSPPPQGIYNEQFF	TGTGCCAGCAGCCCCCCCCCTCAGGGGATCTACAATGAGCAGTTCTTC
TRBV10-3	NA	few	TRBJ2-7	CAIREDYHEQYF	TGTGCCATCAGGGAGGACTACCACGAGCAGTACTTC
TRBV14	NA	NA	TRBJ2-4	CASRQGPGNIQYF	TGTGCCAGCCGCCAAGGACCCGGGAACATTCAGTACTTC
TRBV20-1	NA	NA	TRBJ2-7	CSAPRNLAYEQYF	TGCAGTGCTCCCCGGAATCTGGCCTACGAGCAGTACTTC
TRBV7-9	NA	NA	TRBJ2-3	CASRPGKDTQYF	TGTGCCAGCAGACCAGGGAAAGATACGCAGTATTTT
TRBV6-4	NA	NA	TRBJ2-1	CASSEFLQTTSQYNEQFF	TGTGCCAGCAGTGAATTCTTGCAGACCACATCCCAATACAATGAGCAGTTCTTC
TRBV28	NA	few	TRBJ2-5	CASSTGRREETQYF	TGTGCCAGCAGTACAGGGAGGAGAGAAGAGACCCAGTACTTC
TRBV5-1	TRBD2	few	TRBJ2-3	CASSRAIAGGITDTQYF	TGCGCCAGCAGCCGGGCAATAGCGGGGGGAATCACAGATACGCAGTATTTT
TRBV28	TRBD2	NA	TRBJ2-7	CASSSSTAGTSYEQYF	TGTGCCAGCAGTTCCTCGACAGCGGGGACCTCCTACGAGCAGTACTTC
TRBV20-1	NA	NA	TRBJ2-3	CSARDPQVADTQYF	TGCAGTGCTAGAGATCCCCAGGTAGCAGATACGCAGTATTTT
TRBV15	TRBD2	NA	TRBJ2-7	CATRDPGLAEYNEQYF	TGTGCCACCAGGGATCCGGGACTAGCAGAATACAATGAGCAGTACTTC
TRBV3-1	TRBD1	few	TRBJ2-5	CASSQTPGQGPRETQYF	TGTGCCAGCAGCCAAACTCCGGGACAGGGCCCCCGAGAGACCCAGTACTTC
TRBV27	TRBD2	once	TRBJ2-1	CASSLELASTEQFF	TGTGCCAGCAGTTTGGAACTAGCGTCGACGGAGCAGTTCTTC
TRBV20-1	NA	NA	TRBJ1-5	CSARDSFPAQHF	TGCAGTGCTAGGGACAGCTTCCCTGCCCAGCATTTT
TRBV27	NA	few	TRBJ2-7	CASSFGGQGPYEQYF	TGTGCCAGCAGTTTTGGAGGGCAGGGGCCCTACGAGCAGTACTTC
TRBV2	NA	NA	TRBJ2-4	CASSEFGGQLIKNIQYF	TGTGCCAGCAGTGAATTCGGAGGACAGCTCATAAAAAACATTCAGTACTTC
TRBV29-1	NA	NA	TRBJ2-1	CSVDQGGAYNEQFF	TGCAGCGTCGATCAGGGGGGTGCCTACAATGAGCAGTTCTTC
TRBV12-3/TRBV12-4	NA	once	TRBJ1-1	CASSLAWTMGTEAFF	TGTGCCAGCAGTTTAGCGTGGACCATGGGGACTGAAGCTTTCTTT